The 16 T cell receptor beta chains below all came from one sample that was sequenced in a study of vaccination effects on CD4 cells after COVID-19. The culture ran for around nine days, and then CD4+ T cells were isolated. These receptors' antigens are unknown. Only in-frame clones appear in the TCRdb table, and some are missing; sequencing was by immunoSEQ multiplex PCR. Found here are tens of thousands of clones, more than 60% of them singletons; the top ten hold approximately 22%. Sample: CD4+ T cells from PBMCs cultured without peptide, taken before COVID-19 vaccination. These receptors were collected from a human donor who had a prior SARS-CoV-2 infection.

This CDR3 is CASRSRDTGNTIYF. The DNA of the CDR3 is TGTGCCAGCAGGTCCCGGGACACTGGAAACACCATATATTTT. The chain carries TRBV6-5 and TRBJ1-3, with a weak D call TRBD1 (6 bases). CDR3 size: 14 residues. Trimming removed 6 bases from V and 2 bases from J, with 11 bases in between. The germline V gene has CDR1 MNHEY and CDR2 SVGAGI.

The rearrangement uses TRBV28 and TRBJ1-5, with D maybe TRBD1 (5 bases). V was cut by 8 bases and J by 6 bases, with 17 bases left in between. The CDR3 extends over 14 amino acids. The germline V gene has CDR1 MDHEN and CDR2 SYDVKM. CDR3 in amino acids: CASSTTPGTQPQHF. CDR3 DNA sequence: TGTGCCAGCTCTACTACCCCAGGGACTCAGCCCCAGCATTTT.

The genes are TRBV6-1 and TRBJ1-1; D not resolved. The CDR3 sequence is 13 residues long. Trimming pared 1 base from V and 3 bases from J, leaving 6 bases between. Germline V gives CDR1 MNHNS, CDR2 SASEGT. The CDR3 DNA sequence: TGTGCCAGCAGTGAAGTAGAGGACACTGAAGCTTTCTTT. It specifies CASSEVEDTEAFF.

CDR3 in amino acids: CASSHRQGYEQYF. CDR3 DNA sequence: TGCGCCAGCAGTCATCGTCAGGGTTACGAGCAGTACTTC. The chain recombines TRBV5-1 with TRBJ2-7; possibly TRBD1 for D (5 bases). The CDR3 runs 13 residues. V was pared by 5 bases and J by 4 bases, with 13 bases between. The germline V gene encodes CDR1 SGHRS and CDR2 YFSETQ.

The chain carries TRBV7-2 and TRBJ2-3; D is perhaps TRBD1 (6 bases). The CDR3 spans 17 residues. V lost 1 base and J 0 bases, leaving 14 bases between the germline ends. The germline V gene has CDR1 SGHTA and CDR2 FQGNSA. The CDR3 DNA follows: TGTGCCAGCAGCTTAGATTGGGACAATCCTAGCACAGATACGCAGTATTTT. It codes for CASSLDWDNPSTDTQYF. The full variable domain, with the rest looked up from reference TRBV7-2 and TRBJ2-3, is GAGVSQSPSNKVTEKGKDVELRCDPISGHTALYWYRQSLGQGLEFLIYFQGNSAPDKSGLPSDRFSAERTGGSVSTLTIQRTQQEDSAVYLCASSLDWDNPSTDTQYFGPGTRLTVL.

This chain connects TRBV5-1 to TRBJ1-5, with 11 bases lining up with TRBD1. Germline loops: CDR1 SGHRS, CDR2 YFSETQ. CDR3 length: 15 residues. With V trimmed by 4 bases and J by 7 bases, 7 bases remained unmatched. The CDR3 DNA reads as TGCGCCAGCAGCCCTACCGGGACAGGGGGACAGCCCCAGCATTTT. Translated: CASSPTGTGGQPQHF.

This chain uses TRBV11-3 with TRBJ2-1, with 8 bases matching TRBD2. Germline V gene sequence: CDR1 SGHNT, CDR2 YENEEA. After removal of 3 bases from V and 0 bases from J, the junction contained 13 bases not matched to a gene. This CDR3 is 19 amino acids long. CDR3 sequence reads: CASSLTAGSGVVSYNEQFF. CDR3 bases: TGTGCCAGCAGCTTGACCGCCGGTAGCGGGGTTGTCTCCTACAATGAGCAGTTCTTC.

In its sample, this clone was seen a few times. A junction end diverges from the germline sequence, so it may reflect a read error. The V call is TRBV7-7, the J call TRBJ2-2, with D unclear. This CDR3 is built from 17 residues. Germline lookup yields CDR1 SSHAT and CDR2 FNYEAQ (reference sequence). The DNA of the CDR3 is TGTGCTAGCAGCCCGCGATTGGTTGACCTCGGCACCGGGGAGCTGTTTTTT. Amino acid sequence: CASSPRLVDLGTGELFF.

The chain combines TRBV6-5 with TRBJ1-1, with 9 bases fitting TRBD1. This CDR3 region has 16 residues. V shed 4 bases, J shed 1 base, and the junction held 7 bases outside the gene matches. The germline V gene encodes CDR1 MNHEY and CDR2 SVGAGI. The CDR3 DNA is TGTGCCAGCAGTTTACAGGGGGCGAACGGGAACACTGAAGCTTTCTTT. It is translated as CASSLQGANGNTEAFF.

This sequence joins TRBV12-5 and TRBJ2-1; D call uncertain. The CDR3 runs to 14 residues. Trimming pared 0 bases from V and 5 bases from J, leaving 8 bases between. The V gene's germline CDR1 is LGHNT and CDR2 FRNRAP. The DNA of the CDR3 is TGTGCTAGTGGTTTGGTATGGGTGAACAATGAGCAGTTCTTC. Its protein is CASGLVWVNNEQFF.

This chain uses TRBV27 with TRBJ2-6; D unresolved. CDR1 is MNHEY and CDR2 is SMNVEV in the germline V gene (reference sequence). The V end lost 4 bases, the J end lost 1 base, and 5 bases lay between the germline ends. The CDR3 is made up of 14 amino acids. CDR3 region: CASSYWSGANVLTF. As DNA, the CDR3 is TGTGCCAGCAGTTATTGGTCTGGGGCCAACGTCCTGACTTTC.

The CDR3 is CASSRTGVGVDEQFF. In DNA form, the CDR3 reads TGTGCCAGCAGCCGAACAGGGGTGGGTGTCGATGAGCAGTTCTTC. This chain uses TRBV7-3 with TRBJ2-1; 7 bases are a match to TRBD1. V lost 5 bases and J lost 8; bases outside the gene matches: 12. This CDR3 region has 15 residues. Germline CDR1 SGHTA, CDR2 FQGTGA.

V is TRBV4-1 and J is TRBJ1-3; tentative D call: TRBD1 (5 bases). Germline CDR1 and CDR2: MGHRA and YSYEKL. CDR3 length: 15 amino acids. Trimming took 0 bases from V and 3 from J, leaving 9 bases between them. CDR3 amino acids: CASSQDAGIGNTIYF. CDR3 nucleotide sequence: TGCGCCAGCAGCCAAGATGCAGGGATTGGAAACACCATATATTTT.

In the case of this clone: Likely a read error: the CDR3 ends without its conserved phenylalanine or tryptophan. It is unclear where the CDR3 begins or ends on the DNA, so no DNA is shown, and the CDR3 is as TCRdb lists it. V gene TRBV21-1 combines with J gene TRBJ1-3; TRBD1 is taken as the D call from the table, unchecked against the DNA. TRBV21-1 is flagged as a pseudogene. The CDR3 numbers 10 amino acids, ends counted. This CDR3 reads CASSMGTGLP.

This clone has only a few counts. The V and J genes are TRBV7-2 and TRBJ1-1; D not certain. CDR3 length: 13 residues. V lost 3 bases to trimming and J lost 0 bases, with 5 bases between them. CDR1 and CDR2 (germline): SGHTA, FQGNSA. The CDR3 nucleotides read TGTGCCAGCAGCTTTGTCTTGAACACTGAAGCTTTCTTT. Protein sequence: CASSFVLNTEAFF.

The rearrangement uses TRBV21-1 and TRBJ2-1; the tabulated D call, TRBD2, remains unverified against the DNA. TRBV21-1 is a recognized pseudogene. The CDR3 has 17 residues. The CDR3 reads CASSKDWGTSGYNEQFF. CDR3 DNA sequence: TGTGCCAGCAGCAAAGATTGGGGGACTAGCGGCTACAATGAGCAGTTCTTC.